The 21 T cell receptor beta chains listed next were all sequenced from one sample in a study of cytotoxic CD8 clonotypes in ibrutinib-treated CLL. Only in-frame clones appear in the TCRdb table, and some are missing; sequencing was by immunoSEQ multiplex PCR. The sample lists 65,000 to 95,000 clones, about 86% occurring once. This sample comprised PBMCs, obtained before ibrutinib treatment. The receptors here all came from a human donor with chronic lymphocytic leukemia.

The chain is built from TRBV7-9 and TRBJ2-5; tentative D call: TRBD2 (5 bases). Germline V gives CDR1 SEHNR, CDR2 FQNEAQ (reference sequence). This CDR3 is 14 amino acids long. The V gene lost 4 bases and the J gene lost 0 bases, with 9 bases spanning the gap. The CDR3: CASSSSADQETQYF. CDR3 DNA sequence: TGTGCCAGCAGCTCCTCAGCGGACCAAGAGACCCAGTACTTC.

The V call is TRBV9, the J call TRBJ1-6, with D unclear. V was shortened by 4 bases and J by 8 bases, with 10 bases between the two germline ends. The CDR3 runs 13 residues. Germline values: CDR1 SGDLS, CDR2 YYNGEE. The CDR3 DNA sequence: TGTGCCAGCAGCTTTCGTAGTGATTCACCCCTCCACTTT. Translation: CASSFRSDSPLHF.

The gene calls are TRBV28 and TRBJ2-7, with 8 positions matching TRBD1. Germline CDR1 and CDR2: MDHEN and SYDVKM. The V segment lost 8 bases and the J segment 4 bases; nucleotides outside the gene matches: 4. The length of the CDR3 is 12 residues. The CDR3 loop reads CASFRTGYEQYF. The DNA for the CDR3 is TGTGCCAGCTTCCGGACAGGGTACGAGCAGTACTTC.

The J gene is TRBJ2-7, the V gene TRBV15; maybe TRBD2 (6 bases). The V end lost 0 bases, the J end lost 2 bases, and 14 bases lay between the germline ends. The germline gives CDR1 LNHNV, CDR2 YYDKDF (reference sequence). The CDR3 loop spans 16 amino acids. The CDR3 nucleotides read TGTGCCACCAGCAGAGATAATGGCGGGACTCCCTACGAGCAGTACTTC. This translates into CATSRDNGGTPYEQYF.

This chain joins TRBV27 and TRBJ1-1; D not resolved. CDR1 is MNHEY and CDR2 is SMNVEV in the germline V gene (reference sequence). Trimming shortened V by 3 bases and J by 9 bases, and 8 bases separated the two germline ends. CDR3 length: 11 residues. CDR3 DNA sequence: TGTGCCAGCAGTTTCGCGGGGAAAGCTTTCTTT. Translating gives CASSFAGKAFF.

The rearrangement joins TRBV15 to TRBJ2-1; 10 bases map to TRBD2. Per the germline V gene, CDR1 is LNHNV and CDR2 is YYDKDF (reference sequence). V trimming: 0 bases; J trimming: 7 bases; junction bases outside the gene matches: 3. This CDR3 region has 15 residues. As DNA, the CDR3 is TGTGCCACCAGCAGAGATCTAGCGGGAGTAAATGAGCAGTTCTTC. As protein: CATSRDLAGVNEQFF.

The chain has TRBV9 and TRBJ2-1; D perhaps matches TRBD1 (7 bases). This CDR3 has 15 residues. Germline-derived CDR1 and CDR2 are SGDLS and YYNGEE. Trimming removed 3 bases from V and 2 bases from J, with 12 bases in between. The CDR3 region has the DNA TGTGCCAGCAGCGGGGCGGGACAGCCCTACAATGAGCAGTTCTTC. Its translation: CASSGAGQPYNEQFF. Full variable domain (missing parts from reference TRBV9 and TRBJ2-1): DSGVTQTPKHLITATGQRVTLRCSPRSGDLSVYWYQQSLDQGLQFLIQYYNGEERAKGNILERFSAQQFPDLHSELNLSSLELGDSALYFCASSGAGQPYNEQFFGPGTRLTVL.

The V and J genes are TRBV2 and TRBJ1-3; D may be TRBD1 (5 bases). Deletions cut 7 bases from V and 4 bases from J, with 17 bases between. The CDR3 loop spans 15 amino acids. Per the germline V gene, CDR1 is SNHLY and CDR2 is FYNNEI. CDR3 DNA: TGTGCCAGCACTTCGGACACGAACGGGGGAAACACCATATATTTT. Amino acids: CASTSDTNGGNTIYF.

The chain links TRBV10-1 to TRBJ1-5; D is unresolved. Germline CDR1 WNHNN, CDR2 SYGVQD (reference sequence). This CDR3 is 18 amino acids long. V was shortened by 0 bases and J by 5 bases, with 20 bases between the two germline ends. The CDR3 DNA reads TGCGCCAGCAGTGAGTCGAGGAAGTCACTGGTCGCGGATCAGCCCCAGCATTTT. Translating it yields CASSESRKSLVADQPQHF.

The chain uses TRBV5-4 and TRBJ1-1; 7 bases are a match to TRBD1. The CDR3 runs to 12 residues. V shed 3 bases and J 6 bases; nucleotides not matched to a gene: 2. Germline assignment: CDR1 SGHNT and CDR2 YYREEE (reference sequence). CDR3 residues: CASSSGTAEAFF. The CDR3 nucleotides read TGTGCCAGCAGCTCCGGGACAGCTGAAGCTTTCTTT.

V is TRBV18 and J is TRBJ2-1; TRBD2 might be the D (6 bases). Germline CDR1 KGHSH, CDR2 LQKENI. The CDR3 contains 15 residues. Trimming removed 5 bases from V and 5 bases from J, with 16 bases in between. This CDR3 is CASSTGRTKDNEQFF. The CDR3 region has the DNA TGTGCCAGCTCAACAGGCAGGACTAAAGACAATGAGCAGTTCTTC. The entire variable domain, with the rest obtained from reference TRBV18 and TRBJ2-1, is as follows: NAGVMQNPRHLVRRRGQEARLRCSPMKGHSHVYWYRQLPEEGLKFMVYLQKENIIDESGMPKERFSAEFPKEGPSILRIQQVVRGDSAAYFCASSTGRTKDNEQFFGPGTRLTVL.

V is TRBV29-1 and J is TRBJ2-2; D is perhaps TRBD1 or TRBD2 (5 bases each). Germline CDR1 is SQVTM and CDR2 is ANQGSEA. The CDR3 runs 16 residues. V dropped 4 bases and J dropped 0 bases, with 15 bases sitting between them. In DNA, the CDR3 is TGCAGCGTTGGGGAAGGTGGGGGTCCGAACACCGGGGAGCTGTTTTTT. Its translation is CSVGEGGGPNTGELFF.

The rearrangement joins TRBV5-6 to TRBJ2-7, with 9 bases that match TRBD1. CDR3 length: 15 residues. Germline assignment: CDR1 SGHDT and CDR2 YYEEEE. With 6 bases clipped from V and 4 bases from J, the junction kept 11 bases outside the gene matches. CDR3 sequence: CASTSPGQGSYEQYF. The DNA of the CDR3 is TGTGCCAGCACCTCGCCGGGACAGGGCAGTTACGAGCAGTACTTC.

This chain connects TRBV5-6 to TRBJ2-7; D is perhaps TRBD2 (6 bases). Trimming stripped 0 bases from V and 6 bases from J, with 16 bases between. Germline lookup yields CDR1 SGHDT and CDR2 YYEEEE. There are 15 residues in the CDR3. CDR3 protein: CASSLAPGEAVEQYF. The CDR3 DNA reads TGTGCCAGCAGCTTGGCTCCGGGAGAGGCAGTCGAGCAGTACTTC.

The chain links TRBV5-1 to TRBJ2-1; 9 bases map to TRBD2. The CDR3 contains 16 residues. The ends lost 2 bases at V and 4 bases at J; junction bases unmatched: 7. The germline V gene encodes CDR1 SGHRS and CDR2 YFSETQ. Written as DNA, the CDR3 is TGCGCCAGCAGCTTCGTGACTAGCGGAGGGTACAATGAGCAGTTCTTC. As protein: CASSFVTSGGYNEQFF.

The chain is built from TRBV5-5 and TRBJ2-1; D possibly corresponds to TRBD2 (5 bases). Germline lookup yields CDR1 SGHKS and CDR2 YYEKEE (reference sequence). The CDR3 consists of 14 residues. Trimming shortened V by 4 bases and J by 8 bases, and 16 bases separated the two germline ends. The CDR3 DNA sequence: TGTGCCAGCAGCCCCTCGGTTGGACTCCATGAGCAGTTCTTC. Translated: CASSPSVGLHEQFF. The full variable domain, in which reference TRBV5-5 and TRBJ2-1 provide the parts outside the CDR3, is DAGVTQSPTHLIKTRGQQVTLRCSPISGHKSVSWYQQVLGQGPQFIFQYYEKEERGRGNFPDRFSARQFPNYSSELNVNALLLGDSALYLCASSPSVGLHEQFFGPGTRLTVL.

CDR3 in DNA: TGCGCCAGCAGCTTGGACAGGGCCCCGTTCACCGGGGAGCTGTTTTTT. Residues: CASSLDRAPFTGELFF. The V and J genes are TRBV5-1 and TRBJ2-2; the D gene is possibly TRBD1 (6 bases). Germline V gene lookup returns CDR1 SGHRS and CDR2 YFSETQ. V lost 0 bases to trimming and J lost 4 bases, with 13 bases between them. The length of the CDR3 is 16 residues.

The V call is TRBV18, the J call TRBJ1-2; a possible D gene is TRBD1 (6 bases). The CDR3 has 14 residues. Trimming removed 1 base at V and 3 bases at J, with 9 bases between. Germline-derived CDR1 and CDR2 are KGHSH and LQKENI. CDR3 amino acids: CASSPQDRHYGYTF. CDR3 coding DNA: TGTGCCAGCTCACCACAGGACAGACACTATGGCTACACCTTC.

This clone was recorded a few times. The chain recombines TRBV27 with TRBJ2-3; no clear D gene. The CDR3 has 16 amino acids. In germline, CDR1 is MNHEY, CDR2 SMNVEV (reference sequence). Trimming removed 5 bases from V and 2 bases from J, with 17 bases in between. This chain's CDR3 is CASSPPRIFATDTQYF. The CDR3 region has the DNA TGTGCCAGCAGTCCTCCGAGGATATTTGCCACAGATACGCAGTATTTT.

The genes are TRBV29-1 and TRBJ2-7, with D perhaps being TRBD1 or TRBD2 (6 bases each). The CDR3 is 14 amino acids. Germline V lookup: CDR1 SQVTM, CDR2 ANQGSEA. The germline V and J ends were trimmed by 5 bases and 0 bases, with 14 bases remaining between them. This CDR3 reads CSVRGTLYSYEQYF. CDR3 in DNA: TGCAGCGTTCGCGGGACATTATACTCCTACGAGCAGTACTTC.

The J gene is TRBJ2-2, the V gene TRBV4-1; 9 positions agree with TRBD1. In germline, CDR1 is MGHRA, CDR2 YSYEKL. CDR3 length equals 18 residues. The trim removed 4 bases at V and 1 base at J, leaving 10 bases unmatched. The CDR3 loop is CASSRHLQGARNTGELFF. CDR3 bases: TGCGCCAGCAGCCGTCATTTACAGGGGGCGAGGAACACCGGGGAGCTGTTTTTT.